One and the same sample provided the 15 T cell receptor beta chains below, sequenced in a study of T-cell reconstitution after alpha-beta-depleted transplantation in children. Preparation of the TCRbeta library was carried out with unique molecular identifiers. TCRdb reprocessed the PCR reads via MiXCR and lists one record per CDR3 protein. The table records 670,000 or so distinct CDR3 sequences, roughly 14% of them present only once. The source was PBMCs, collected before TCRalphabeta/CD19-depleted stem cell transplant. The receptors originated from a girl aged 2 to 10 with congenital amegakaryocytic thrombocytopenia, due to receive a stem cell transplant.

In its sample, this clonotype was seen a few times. This CDR3 reads CACGHPGETQYF. The CDR3 coding sequence is TGTGCCTGCGGACATCCTGGGGAGACCCAGTACTTC. This rearrangement joins TRBV30 to TRBJ2-5; maybe TRBD1 (5 bases). V was clipped by 6 bases and J by 5 bases, with 13 bases between them. In germline, CDR1 is GTSNPN, CDR2 SVGIG (reference sequence). This CDR3 contains 12 residues.

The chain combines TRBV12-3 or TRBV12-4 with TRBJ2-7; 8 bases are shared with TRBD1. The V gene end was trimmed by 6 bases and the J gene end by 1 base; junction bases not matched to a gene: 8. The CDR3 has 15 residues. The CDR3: CASRQAGTGSYEQYF. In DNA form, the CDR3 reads TGTGCCAGCAGGCAAGCCGGGACAGGATCCTACGAGCAGTACTTC.

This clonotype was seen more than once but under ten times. In DNA, the CDR3 is TGCGCCAGCAGCGGCCCCCAGGGGAGAAAACTGTTTTTT. Amino acids: CASSGPQGRKLFF. The gene calls are TRBV5-1 and TRBJ1-4, with a weak D call TRBD1 (6 bases). The CDR3 consists of 13 residues. Deletions cut 4 bases from V and 10 bases from J, with 14 bases between. The germline V gene has CDR1 SGHRS and CDR2 YFSETQ.

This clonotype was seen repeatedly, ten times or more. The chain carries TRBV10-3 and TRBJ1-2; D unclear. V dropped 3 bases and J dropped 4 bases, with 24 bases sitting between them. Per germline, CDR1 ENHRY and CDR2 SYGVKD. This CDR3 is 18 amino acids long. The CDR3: CAISDLKSKNPNPYGYTF. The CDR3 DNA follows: TGTGCCATCAGTGATCTTAAGAGTAAAAATCCCAACCCCTATGGCTACACCTTC.

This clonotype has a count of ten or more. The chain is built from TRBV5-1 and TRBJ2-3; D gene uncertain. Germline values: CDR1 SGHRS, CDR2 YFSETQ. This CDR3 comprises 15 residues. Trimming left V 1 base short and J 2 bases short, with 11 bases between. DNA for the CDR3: TGCGCCAGCAGCTTGTTCACAGTGATCACAGATACGCAGTATTTT. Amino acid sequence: CASSLFTVITDTQYF.

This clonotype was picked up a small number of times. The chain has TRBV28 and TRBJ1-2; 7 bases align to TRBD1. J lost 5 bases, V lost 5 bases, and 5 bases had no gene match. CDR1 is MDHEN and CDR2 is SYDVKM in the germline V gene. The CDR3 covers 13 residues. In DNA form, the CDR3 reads TGTGCCAGCAGTGACCCGGGACAGTATGGCTACACCTTC. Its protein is CASSDPGQYGYTF.

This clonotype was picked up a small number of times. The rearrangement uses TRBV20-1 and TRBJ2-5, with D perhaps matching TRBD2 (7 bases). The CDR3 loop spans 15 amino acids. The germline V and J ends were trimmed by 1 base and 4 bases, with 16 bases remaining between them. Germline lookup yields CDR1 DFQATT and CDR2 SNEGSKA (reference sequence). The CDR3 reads CSARVSGGWGETQYF. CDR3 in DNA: TGCAGTGCTAGAGTTTCGGGGGGCTGGGGAGAGACCCAGTACTTC.

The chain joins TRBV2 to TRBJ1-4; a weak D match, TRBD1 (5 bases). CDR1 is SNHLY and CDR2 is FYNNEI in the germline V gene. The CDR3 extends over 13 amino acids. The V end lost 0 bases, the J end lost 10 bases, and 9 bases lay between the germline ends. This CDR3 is CASSEAPGGKLFF. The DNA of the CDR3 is TGTGCCAGCAGTGAAGCGCCGGGGGGAAAACTGTTTTTT.

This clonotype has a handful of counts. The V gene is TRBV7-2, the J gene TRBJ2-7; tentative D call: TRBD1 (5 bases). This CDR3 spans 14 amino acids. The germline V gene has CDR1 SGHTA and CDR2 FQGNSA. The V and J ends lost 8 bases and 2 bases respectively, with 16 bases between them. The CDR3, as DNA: TGTGCCAGCGCCACAGGACGGGCAACCTACGAGCAGTACTTC. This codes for CASATGRATYEQYF.

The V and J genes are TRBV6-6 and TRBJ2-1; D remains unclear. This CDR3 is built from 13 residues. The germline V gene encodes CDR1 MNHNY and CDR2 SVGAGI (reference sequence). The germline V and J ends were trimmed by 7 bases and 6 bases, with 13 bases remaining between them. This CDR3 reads CASIEYGTNEQFF. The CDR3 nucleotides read TGTGCCAGCATAGAATATGGTACCAATGAGCAGTTCTTC.

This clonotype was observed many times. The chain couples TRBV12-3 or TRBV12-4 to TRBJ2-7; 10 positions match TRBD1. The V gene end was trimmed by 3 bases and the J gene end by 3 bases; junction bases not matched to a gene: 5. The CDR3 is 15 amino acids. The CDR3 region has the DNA TGTGCCAGCAGTTTTGGGACAGGGGTTGGCTACGAGCAGTACTTC. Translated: CASSFGTGVGYEQYF.

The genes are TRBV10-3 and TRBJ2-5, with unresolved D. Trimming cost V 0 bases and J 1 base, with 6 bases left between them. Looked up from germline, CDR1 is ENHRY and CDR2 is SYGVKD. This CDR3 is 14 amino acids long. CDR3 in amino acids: CAISESGFQETQYF. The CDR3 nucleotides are TGTGCCATCAGTGAGTCCGGTTTCCAAGAGACCCAGTACTTC.

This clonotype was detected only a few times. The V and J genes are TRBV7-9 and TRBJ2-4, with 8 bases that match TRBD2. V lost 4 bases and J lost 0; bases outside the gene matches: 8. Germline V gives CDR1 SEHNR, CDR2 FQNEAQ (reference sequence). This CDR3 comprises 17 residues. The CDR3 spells CASSSGGARLAKNIQYF. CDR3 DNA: TGTGCCAGCAGCTCCGGGGGGGCACGTCTAGCCAAAAACATTCAGTACTTC.

The CDR3 DNA reads TGTGCCAGCTCACCGGGCAGGCCAGGGGACACCATATATTTT. Protein sequence: CASSPGRPGDTIYF. This sequence joins TRBV18 and TRBJ1-3; a possible D gene is TRBD1 (6 bases). Germline CDR1 and CDR2: KGHSH and LQKENI. Trimming removed 3 bases at V and 8 bases at J, with 14 bases between. The CDR3 contains 14 residues.

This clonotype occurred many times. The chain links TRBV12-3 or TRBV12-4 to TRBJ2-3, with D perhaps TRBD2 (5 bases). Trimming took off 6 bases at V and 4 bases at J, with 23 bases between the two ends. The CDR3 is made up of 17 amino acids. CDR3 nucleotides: TGTGCCAGCAGCCCGATACACCCGCGCCAAGCGGCAGATACGCAGTATTTT. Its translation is CASSPIHPRQAADTQYF.